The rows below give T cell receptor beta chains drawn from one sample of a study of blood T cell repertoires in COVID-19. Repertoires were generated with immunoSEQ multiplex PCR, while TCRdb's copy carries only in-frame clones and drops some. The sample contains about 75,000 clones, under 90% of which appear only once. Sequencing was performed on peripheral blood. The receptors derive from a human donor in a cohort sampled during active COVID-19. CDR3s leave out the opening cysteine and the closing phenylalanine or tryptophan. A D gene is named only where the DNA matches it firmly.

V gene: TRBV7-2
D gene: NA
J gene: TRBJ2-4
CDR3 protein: ASQLEGLRNIQY

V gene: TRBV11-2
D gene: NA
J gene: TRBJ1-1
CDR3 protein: ASSTTGTMNTEAF

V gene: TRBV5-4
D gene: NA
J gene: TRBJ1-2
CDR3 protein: ASRDFGWQDYGYT

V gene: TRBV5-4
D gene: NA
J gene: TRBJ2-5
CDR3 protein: ASSLQASGTQY

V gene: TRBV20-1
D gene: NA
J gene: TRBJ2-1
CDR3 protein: SASPRNEQF

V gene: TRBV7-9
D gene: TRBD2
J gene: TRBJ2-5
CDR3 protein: ASSLPSGGGKETQY

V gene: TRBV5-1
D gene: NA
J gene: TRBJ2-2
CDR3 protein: ASRTPQLANTGELF

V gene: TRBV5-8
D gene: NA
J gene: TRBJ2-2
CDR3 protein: ASSFDRINTGELF

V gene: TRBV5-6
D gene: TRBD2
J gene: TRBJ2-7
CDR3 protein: ASSWTGLAGVEQY

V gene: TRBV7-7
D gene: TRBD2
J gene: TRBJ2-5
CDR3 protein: ASSPGLAGGAQETQY

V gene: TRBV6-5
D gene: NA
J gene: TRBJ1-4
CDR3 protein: ASRTATNEKLF

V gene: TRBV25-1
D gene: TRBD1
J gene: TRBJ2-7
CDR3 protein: ASSETGSSYEQY